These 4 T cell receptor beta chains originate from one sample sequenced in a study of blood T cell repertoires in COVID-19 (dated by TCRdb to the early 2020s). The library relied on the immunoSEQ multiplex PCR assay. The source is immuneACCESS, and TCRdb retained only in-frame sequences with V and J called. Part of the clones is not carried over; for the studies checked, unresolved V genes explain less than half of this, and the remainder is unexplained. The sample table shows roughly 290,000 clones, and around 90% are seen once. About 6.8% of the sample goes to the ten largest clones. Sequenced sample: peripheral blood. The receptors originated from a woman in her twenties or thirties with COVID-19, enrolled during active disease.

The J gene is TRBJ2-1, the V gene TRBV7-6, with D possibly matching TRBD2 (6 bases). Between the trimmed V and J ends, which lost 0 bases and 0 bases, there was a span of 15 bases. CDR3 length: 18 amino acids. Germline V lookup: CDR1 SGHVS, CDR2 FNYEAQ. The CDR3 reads CASSLALSLAASYNEQFF. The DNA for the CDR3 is TGTGCCAGCAGCTTAGCGTTATCACTAGCCGCCTCCTACAATGAGCAGTTCTTC. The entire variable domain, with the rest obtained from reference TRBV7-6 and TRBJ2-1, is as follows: GAGVSQSPRYKVTKRGQDVALRCDPISGHVSLYWYRQALGQGPEFLTYFNYEAQQDKSGLPNDRFSAERPEGSISTLTIQRTEQRDSAMYRCASSLALSLAASYNEQFFGPGTRLTVL.

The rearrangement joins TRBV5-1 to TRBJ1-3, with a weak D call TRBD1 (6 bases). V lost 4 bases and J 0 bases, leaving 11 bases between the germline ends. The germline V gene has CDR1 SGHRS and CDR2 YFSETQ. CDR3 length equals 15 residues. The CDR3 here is CASSLDSHSGNTIYF. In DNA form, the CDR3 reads TGCGCCAGCAGCCTGGACAGCCACTCTGGAAACACCATATATTTT.

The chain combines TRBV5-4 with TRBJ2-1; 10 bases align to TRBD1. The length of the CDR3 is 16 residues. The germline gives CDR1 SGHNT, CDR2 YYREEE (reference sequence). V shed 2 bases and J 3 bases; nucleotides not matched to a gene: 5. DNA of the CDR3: TGTGCCAGCAGCTTTCCAGGGGACAGGGGCTACAATGAGCAGTTCTTC. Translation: CASSFPGDRGYNEQFF.

The chain's CDR3 is CASSAGQALGNTIYF. For the CDR3, the DNA is TGTGCCAGCAGTGCGGGACAGGCCTTGGGAAACACCATATATTTT. This chain links TRBV2 with TRBJ1-3; TRBD1 agrees at 8 bases. The CDR3 has 15 amino acids. V gave up 4 bases and J gave up 4 bases; unmatched junction bases: 6. CDR1 and CDR2 from the germline V gene are SNHLY and FYNNEI.